The present TCR beta chain was sequenced within a study of human T cells and chemical hapten exposure. Study findings and constraints: Compared with pre-sensitization or healthy control sets, expanded TCRs clustered more. DPC sensitization did not alter TCRs above 1 in 1000 frequency.

Worth noting for this clonotype: Its antigen is as yet unknown.

As originally analysed: Individual samples carried between about 23,224 and 700,000 TCRs, with 85,000 to 100,000 as the median. One entry per CDR3 protein, called by TCRdb with MiXCR from the RACE reads. The authors' filters were not applied to this entry. This repertoire shows 60,000 to 75,000 distinct CDR3 sequences, about 7% found once; its top ten account for about 1.5%. The V end lost 5 bases, the J end lost 0 bases, and 16 bases lay between the germline ends. The CDR3 spans 17 residues. CDR1 is SGHNT and CDR2 is YENEEA in the germline V gene. Specified time point: pre-sensitization, week 0. Treatment reported: therapeutic diphenylcyclopropenone sensitization with weekly scalp DPC. Suited to DPC and affected by alopecia, the donors ranged from 18 to 70 years old.

The TCR was taken from a woman aged 30 to 39 with alopecia areata. Some clones in this sample may be carry-over from other donors' samples. V is TRBV11-3 and J is TRBJ2-2; D is unclear. The input for sequencing was whole blood, taken in connection with sensitization to the hapten diphenylcyclopropenone (DPC). The CDR3 reads CASSPGWTRPNTGELFF. CDR3 DNA sequence: TGTGCCAGCAGCCCAGGTTGGACGCGCCCGAACACCGGGGAGCTGTTTTTT.